The clone carrying this TCR beta chain was counted many times. The antigen is undetermined. The germline V and J ends were trimmed by 6 bases and 4 bases, with 15 bases remaining between them. There are 14 residues in the CDR3. The source material, RNA transcripts, was used to amplify TCR beta CDR3 regions. Carried out on the TCR CDR3, a first-round RT-PCR used the HTBI primer set. TCRdb called the multiplex PCR reads again in MiXCR, with one record for every CDR3 protein. The sample yields some 720,000 distinct CDR3 sequences, about 15% seen once. These data come from a study of T cells in Graves' hyperthyroidism and ophthalmopathy. Study results and caveats: Model predictions of ophthalmopathy came a median 6.5 months before onset.

PBMCs were obtained from over 8.5 ml fresh peripheral blood. The sequenced material came from blood. This clonotype originated in a man younger than 35 with Graves' hyperthyroidism. The chain joins TRBV12-3 or TRBV12-4 to TRBJ1-1; no definite D call. The CDR3 region is CASSPRGLGTEAFF. In DNA, the CDR3 is TGTGCCAGCAGCCCGCGTGGCCTGGGCACTGAAGCTTTCTTT.